The clone carrying this T cell receptor (beta chain) appeared once. Germline V gene lookup returns CDR1 KGHSH and CDR2 LQKENI. Trimming took 3 bases from V and 4 from J, leaving 16 bases between them. The CDR3 is 16 amino acids. The record originates from a study of blood T cell repertoires in COVID-19. Profiled with immunoSEQ multiplex PCR; TCRdb holds only in-frame clones, not every one. The sample comprises roughly 250,000 clones, 80% to 85% of which are singletons, and around 4% rests with the top ten. This receptor was identified in a man aged 45-60 years with active or convalescent COVID-19. The chain is built from TRBV18 and TRBJ1-5; no definite D call. Sequenced material: peripheral blood. The CDR3 nucleotides read TGTGCCAGCTCACCTACGGGGTCGGGAGGGAATCAGCCCCAGCATTTT. Protein: CASSPTGSGGNQPQHF.